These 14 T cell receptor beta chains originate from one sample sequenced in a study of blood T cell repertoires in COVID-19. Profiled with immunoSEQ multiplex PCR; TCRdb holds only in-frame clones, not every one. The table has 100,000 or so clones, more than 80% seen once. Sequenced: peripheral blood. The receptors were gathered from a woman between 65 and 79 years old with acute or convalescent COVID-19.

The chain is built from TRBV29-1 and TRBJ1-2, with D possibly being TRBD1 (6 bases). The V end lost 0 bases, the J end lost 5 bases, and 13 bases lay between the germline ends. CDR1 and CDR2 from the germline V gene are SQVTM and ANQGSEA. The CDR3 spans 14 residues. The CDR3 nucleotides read TGCAGCGTTGAAGATCCGACAGGAGGATATGGCTACACCTTC. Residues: CSVEDPTGGYGYTF.

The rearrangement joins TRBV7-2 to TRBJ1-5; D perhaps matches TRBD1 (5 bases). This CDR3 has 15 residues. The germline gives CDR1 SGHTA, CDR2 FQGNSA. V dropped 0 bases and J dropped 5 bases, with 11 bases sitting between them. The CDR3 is CASSLAGLIDQPQHF. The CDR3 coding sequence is TGTGCCAGCAGCTTAGCGGGACTCATCGATCAGCCCCAGCATTTT.

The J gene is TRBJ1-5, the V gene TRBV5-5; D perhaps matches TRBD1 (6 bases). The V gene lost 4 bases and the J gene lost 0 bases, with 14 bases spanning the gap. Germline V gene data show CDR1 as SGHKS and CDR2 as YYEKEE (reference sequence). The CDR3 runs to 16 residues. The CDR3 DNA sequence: TGTGCCAGCAGCCTGGGCAGGGGAAATAGCAATCAGCCCCAGCATTTT. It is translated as CASSLGRGNSNQPQHF. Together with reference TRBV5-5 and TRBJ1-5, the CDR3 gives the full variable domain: DAGVTQSPTHLIKTRGQQVTLRCSPISGHKSVSWYQQVLGQGPQFIFQYYEKEERGRGNFPDRFSARQFPNYSSELNVNALLLGDSALYLCASSLGRGNSNQPQHFGDGTRLSIL.

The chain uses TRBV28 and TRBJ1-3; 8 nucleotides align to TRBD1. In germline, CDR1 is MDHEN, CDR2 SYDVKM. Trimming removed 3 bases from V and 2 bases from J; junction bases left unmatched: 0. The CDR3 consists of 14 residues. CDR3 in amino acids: CASSLDRAGNTIYF. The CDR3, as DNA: TGTGCCAGCAGTTTGGACAGGGCTGGAAACACCATATATTTT.

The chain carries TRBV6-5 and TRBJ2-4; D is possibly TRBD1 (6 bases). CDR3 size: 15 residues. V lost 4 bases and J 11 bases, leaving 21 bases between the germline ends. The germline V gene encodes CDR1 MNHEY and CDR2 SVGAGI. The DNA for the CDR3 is TGTGCCAGCAGTTCTTGGACAGCCCGTTCCCCCTTTCAGTACTTC. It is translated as CASSSWTARSPFQYF.

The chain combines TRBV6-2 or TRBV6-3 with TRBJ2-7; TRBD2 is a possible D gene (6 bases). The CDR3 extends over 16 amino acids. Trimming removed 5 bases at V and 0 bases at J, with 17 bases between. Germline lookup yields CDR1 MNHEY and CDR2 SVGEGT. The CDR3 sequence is CASSLHSSGSSYEQYF. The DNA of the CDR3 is TGTGCCAGCAGTCTCCATAGTAGCGGTAGCTCCTACGAGCAGTACTTC.

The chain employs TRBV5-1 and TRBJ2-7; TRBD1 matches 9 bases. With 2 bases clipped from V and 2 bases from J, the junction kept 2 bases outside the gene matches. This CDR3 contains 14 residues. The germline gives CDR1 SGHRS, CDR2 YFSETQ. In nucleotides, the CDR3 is TGCGCCAGCAGCTTCGGGACAGGGACCTACGAGCAGTACTTC. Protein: CASSFGTGTYEQYF.

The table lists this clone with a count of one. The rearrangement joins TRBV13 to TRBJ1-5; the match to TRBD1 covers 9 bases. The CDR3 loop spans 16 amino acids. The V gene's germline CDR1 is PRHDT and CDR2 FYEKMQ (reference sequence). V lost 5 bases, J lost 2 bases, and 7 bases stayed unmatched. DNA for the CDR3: TGTGCCAGCAGCATGGGACAGGGAGGACGCAATCAGCCCCAGCATTTT. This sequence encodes CASSMGQGGRNQPQHF. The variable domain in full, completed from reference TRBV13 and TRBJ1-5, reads AAGVIQSPRHLIKEKRETATLKCYPIPRHDTVYWYQQGPGQDPQFLISFYEKMQSDKGSIPDRFSAQQFSDYHSELNMSSLELGDSALYFCASSMGQGGRNQPQHFGDGTRLSIL.

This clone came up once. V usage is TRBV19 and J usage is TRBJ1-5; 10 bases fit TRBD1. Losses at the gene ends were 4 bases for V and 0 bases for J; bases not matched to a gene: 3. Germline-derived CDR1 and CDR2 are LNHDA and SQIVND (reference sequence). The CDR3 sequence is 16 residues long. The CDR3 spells CASSSRTGGSNQPQHF. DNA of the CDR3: TGTGCCAGTAGTAGCAGGACAGGGGGTAGCAATCAGCCCCAGCATTTT.

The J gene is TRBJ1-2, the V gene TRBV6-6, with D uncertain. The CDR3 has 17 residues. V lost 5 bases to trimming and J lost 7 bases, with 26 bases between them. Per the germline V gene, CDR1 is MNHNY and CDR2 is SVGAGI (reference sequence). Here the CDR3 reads CASSQRLGKDTTIGYTF. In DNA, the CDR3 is TGTGCCAGCAGTCAGCGACTCGGGAAGGATACAACTATTGGCTACACCTTC.

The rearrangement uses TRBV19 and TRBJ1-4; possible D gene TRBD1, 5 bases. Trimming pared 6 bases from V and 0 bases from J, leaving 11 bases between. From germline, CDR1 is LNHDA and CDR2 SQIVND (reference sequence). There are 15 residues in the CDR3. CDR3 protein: CASRPPTATNEKLFF. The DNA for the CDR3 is TGTGCCAGTAGACCGCCGACAGCAACTAATGAAAAACTGTTTTTT.

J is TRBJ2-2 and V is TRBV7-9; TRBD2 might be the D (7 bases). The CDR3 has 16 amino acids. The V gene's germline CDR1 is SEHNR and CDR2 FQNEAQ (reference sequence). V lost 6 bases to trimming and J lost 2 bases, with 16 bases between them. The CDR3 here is CASRGRGDKNTGELFF. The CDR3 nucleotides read TGTGCCAGCAGGGGCCGGGGGGACAAAAACACCGGGGAGCTGTTTTTT. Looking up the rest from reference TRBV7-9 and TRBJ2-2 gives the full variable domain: DTGVSQNPRHKITKRGQNVTFRCDPISEHNRLYWYRQTLGQGPEFLTYFQNEAQLEKSRLLSDRFSAERPKGSFSTLEIQRTEQGDSAMYLCASRGRGDKNTGELFFGEGSRLTVL.

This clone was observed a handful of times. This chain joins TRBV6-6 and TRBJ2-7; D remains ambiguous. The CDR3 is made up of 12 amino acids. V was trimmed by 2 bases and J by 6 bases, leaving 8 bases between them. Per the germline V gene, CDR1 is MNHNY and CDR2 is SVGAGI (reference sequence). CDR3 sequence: CASSYGDLEQYF. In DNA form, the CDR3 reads TGTGCCAGCAGTTACGGAGATCTCGAGCAGTACTTC.

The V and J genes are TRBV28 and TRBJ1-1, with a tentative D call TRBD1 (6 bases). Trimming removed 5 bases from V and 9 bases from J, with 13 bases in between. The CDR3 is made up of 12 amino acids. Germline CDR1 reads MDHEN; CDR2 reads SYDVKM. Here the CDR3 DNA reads TGTGCCAGCAGTCCAATAGGACAGCAAGCTTTCTTT. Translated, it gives CASSPIGQQAFF.